The present T cell receptor (beta chain) was sequenced within a study of beta chain features in type 1 diabetes. Study at large: Age and gender were similar between patients and healthy donors, as were cell yields. Study-wide findings and caveats: HLA influence on TCRB rearrangement stayed unresolved here. Shortening of TCRB CDR3s, moderate but significant, appeared in all four CD4+ subsets of Type 1 diabetes patients. Patients showed naive, central memory and Treg TCRB repertoires that appeared more similar than those of healthy donors.

The collection from each donor was one heparinised blood draw averaging approximately 110 mL. With respect to this clone: Its antigen is undetermined.

CDR1 and CDR2 (germline): LGHNA, YNFKEQ. Trimming left V 0 bases short and J 5 bases short, with 9 bases between. The CDR3 length is 14 residues. Expressed TCRB transcripts were sequenced because the isolated RNA had all been reverse transcribed beforehand. The data were produced by immunoSEQ multiplex PCR, yet TCRdb's version contains in-frame clones alone and is incomplete. The sample shows 230,000 or so clones, 16% of them seen only once. V usage is TRBV4-2 and J usage is TRBJ2-3; D not certain. The source is a young man with type 1 diabetes. Material for sequencing was naive CD4+ T cells from blood. CDR3 DNA sequence: TGTGCCAGCAGCCAAGATCAGCGAAGAGATACGCAGTATTTT. Amino acids: CASSQDQRRDTQYF.